The 5 T cell receptor beta chains below were found in one sample sequenced in a study of long-term antiretroviral therapy in people with HIV. A v3.0 immunoSEQ assay was performed at survey level. TCRdb keeps only in-frame clones here, not all; method: immunoSEQ multiplex PCR. The sample shows over 40,000 clones, about 94% of them seen only once. The sequenced sample was unsorted PBMCs, obtained 9.2 years after starting antiretroviral therapy. The receptors here all came from a young man with HIV.

The chain uses TRBV6-1 and TRBJ2-2; a possible D gene is TRBD1 (6 bases). Germline loops: CDR1 MNHNS, CDR2 SASEGT. This CDR3 has 14 amino acids. Trimming left V 7 bases short and J 1 base short, with 10 bases between. In DNA form, the CDR3 reads TGTGCCAGCATGGGGGCGGGGAACACCGGGGAGCTGTTTTTT. This gives the protein CASMGAGNTGELFF.

The chain links TRBV5-1 to TRBJ1-1, with 9 nucleotides matching TRBD1. V shed 1 base, J shed 4 bases, and the junction held 8 bases outside the gene matches. The CDR3 is 16 residues long. Germline CDR1 SGHRS, CDR2 YFSETQ. DNA for the CDR3: TGCGCCAGCAGCTTGTTAGGACAGGGGCTCGGCACTGAAGCTTTCTTT. Translation gives CASSLLGQGLGTEAFF.

The chain joins TRBV7-6 to TRBJ1-1; TRBD1 matches at 7 bases. The CDR3 length is 14 residues. V was pared by 0 bases and J by 3 bases, with 1 base of the junction left unmatched. From germline, CDR1 is SGHVS and CDR2 FNYEAQ. The CDR3 reads CASSLADRDTEAFF. As DNA, the CDR3 is TGTGCCAGCAGCTTAGCCGACAGGGACACTGAAGCTTTCTTT.

V is TRBV7-2 and J is TRBJ2-2; D possibly corresponds to TRBD2 (5 bases). Germline CDR1 reads SGHTA; CDR2 reads FQGNSA. Trimming removed 3 bases from V and 5 bases from J, with 19 bases in between. The length of the CDR3 is 17 residues. The CDR3 sequence: CASSFRGLGFGTGELFF. CDR3 in DNA: TGTGCCAGCAGCTTTAGAGGACTGGGCTTTGGAACCGGGGAGCTGTTTTTT.

The gene calls are TRBV27 and TRBJ2-7, with D possibly being TRBD1 (5 bases). Germline loops: CDR1 MNHEY, CDR2 SMNVEV (reference sequence). Trimming pared 8 bases from V and 13 bases from J, leaving 12 bases between. The CDR3 consists of 9 residues. The CDR3 sequence: CASGARVYV. CDR3 nucleotide sequence: TGTGCCAGCGGCGCCAGGGTTTACGTC.